These T cell receptor beta chains were read from a single sample in a study of T cells in Graves' hyperthyroidism and ophthalmopathy. One entry per CDR3 protein, called by TCRdb with MiXCR from the multiplex PCR reads. The sample records about 550,000 distinct CDR3 sequences, 20% to 25% being singletons. The sequencing input was blood. Receptors originate from a man between 18 and 35 years old with Graves' hyperthyroidism. Each CDR3 is given with its conserved first and last residue. A D gene is named only where the DNA matches it firmly. Only part of the rows carry a size: once, few, many, or a class if the clone is expanded.

d_call	v_call	j_call	clone_size	cdr3_nt	cdr3_aa
-	TRBV19	TRBJ1-1	-	TGTGCCAGGGACCGGGACACCCAGAGATGGACTGAAGCTTTCTTT	CARDRDTQRWTEAFF
-	TRBV28	TRBJ1-5	few	TGTGCCAGCAGCCCTGTGTCGGGGGGACTCCATCAGCCCCAGCATTTT	CASSPVSGGLHQPQHF
TRBD2	TRBV2	TRBJ2-2	many	TGTGCCAGCAGGAGAAGCGGGGGGAACACCGGGGAGCTGTTTTTT	CASRRSGGNTGELFF
-	TRBV6-1	TRBJ2-7	few	TGTGCCAGCAGTCTAGCGTGGTCCTACGAGCAGTACTTC	CASSLAWSYEQYF
TRBD1	TRBV6-5	TRBJ2-7	-	TGTGCCAGCAGTTACTCGAGGACAGGGGACTCCTACGAGCAGTACTTC	CASSYSRTGDSYEQYF
-	TRBV6-5	TRBJ1-5	-	TGTGCCAGCAGTTACAGGGTCCCAACTAATAGCAATCAGCCCCAGCATTTT	CASSYRVPTNSNQPQHF
-	TRBV12-3/TRBV12-4	TRBJ1-1	many	TGTGCCAGCAGTTTGGGGGGCCTTGGGGCTGAAGCTTTCTTT	CASSLGGLGAEAFF
-	TRBV6-1	TRBJ2-7	many	TGTGCCAGCAGTGACACGCCAGGAGAGCCCTACGAGCAGTACTTC	CASSDTPGEPYEQYF
-	TRBV11-2	TRBJ1-2	-	TGTGCCAGCAGCTTAGATCCATGGGGAGGAAATGGCTACACCTTC	CASSLDPWGGNGYTF
TRBD1	TRBV27	TRBJ2-7	-	TGTGCCAGCAGTTTACAGGGGGTATCCGAGCAGTACTTC	CASSLQGVSEQYF
-	TRBV18	TRBJ1-5	many	TGTGCCAGCTCACAAAGTAGCAATCAGCCCCAGCATTTT	CASSQSSNQPQHF
TRBD2	TRBV4-2	TRBJ2-7	many	TGTGCCAGCAGCCAAGAAGCGGGGAGCTCCTACGAGCAGTACTTC	CASSQEAGSSYEQYF
-	TRBV6-1	TRBJ1-5	many	TGTGCCAGCAGTGAATTCACGGGCCCTCAGCCCCAGCATTTT	CASSEFTGPQPQHF
-	TRBV4-1	TRBJ2-5	many	TGCGCCAGCAGCCAAGAAAACGAGGAGACCCAGTACTTC	CASSQENEETQYF
-	TRBV10-2	TRBJ2-5	-	TGCGCCAGCAGTGCCCGGCTAGTGAGAGAGACCCAGTACTTC	CASSARLVRETQYF
TRBD1	TRBV6-1	TRBJ2-7	many	TGTGCCAGCAGTGAAAGGGTGGTTCTTGGGACAGGGGGTTACGAGCAGTACTTC	CASSERVVLGTGGYEQYF
-	TRBV28	TRBJ1-5	many	TGTGCCAGCAGTTTATTAGGATTACTTAGCAATCAGCCCCAGCATTTT	CASSLLGLLSNQPQHF
TRBD2	TRBV7-9	TRBJ2-7	-	TGTGCCAGCAGCTTAGGGACTAGCTCCCGAGGGGAGCAGTACTTC	CASSLGTSSRGEQYF
TRBD1	TRBV4-1	TRBJ2-2	-	TGCGCCAGCAGCCGACCCGGGACAGGGTCAGGGGAGCTGTTTTTT	CASSRPGTGSGELFF
TRBD1	TRBV27	TRBJ1-3	few	TGTGCCAGCAGTTTAAGACAGGGGAACACCATATATTTT	CASSLRQGNTIYF
-	TRBV12-3/TRBV12-4	TRBJ1-1	many	TGTGCCAGCAGTTTAAGTCCGGGCATGAACACTGAAGCTTTCTTT	CASSLSPGMNTEAFF
-	TRBV6-2/TRBV6-3	TRBJ2-2	many	TGTGCCAGCAGTTACTCTAGGGGCTTCGGGGAGCTGTTTTTT	CASSYSRGFGELFF
-	TRBV10-3	TRBJ1-2	many	TGTGCCATCAATGAGGGGAACTATGGCTACACCTTC	CAINEGNYGYTF
-	TRBV6-5	TRBJ2-5	-	TGTGCCAGCAGTTACTTAGCGGAAGAGACCCAGTACTTC	CASSYLAEETQYF